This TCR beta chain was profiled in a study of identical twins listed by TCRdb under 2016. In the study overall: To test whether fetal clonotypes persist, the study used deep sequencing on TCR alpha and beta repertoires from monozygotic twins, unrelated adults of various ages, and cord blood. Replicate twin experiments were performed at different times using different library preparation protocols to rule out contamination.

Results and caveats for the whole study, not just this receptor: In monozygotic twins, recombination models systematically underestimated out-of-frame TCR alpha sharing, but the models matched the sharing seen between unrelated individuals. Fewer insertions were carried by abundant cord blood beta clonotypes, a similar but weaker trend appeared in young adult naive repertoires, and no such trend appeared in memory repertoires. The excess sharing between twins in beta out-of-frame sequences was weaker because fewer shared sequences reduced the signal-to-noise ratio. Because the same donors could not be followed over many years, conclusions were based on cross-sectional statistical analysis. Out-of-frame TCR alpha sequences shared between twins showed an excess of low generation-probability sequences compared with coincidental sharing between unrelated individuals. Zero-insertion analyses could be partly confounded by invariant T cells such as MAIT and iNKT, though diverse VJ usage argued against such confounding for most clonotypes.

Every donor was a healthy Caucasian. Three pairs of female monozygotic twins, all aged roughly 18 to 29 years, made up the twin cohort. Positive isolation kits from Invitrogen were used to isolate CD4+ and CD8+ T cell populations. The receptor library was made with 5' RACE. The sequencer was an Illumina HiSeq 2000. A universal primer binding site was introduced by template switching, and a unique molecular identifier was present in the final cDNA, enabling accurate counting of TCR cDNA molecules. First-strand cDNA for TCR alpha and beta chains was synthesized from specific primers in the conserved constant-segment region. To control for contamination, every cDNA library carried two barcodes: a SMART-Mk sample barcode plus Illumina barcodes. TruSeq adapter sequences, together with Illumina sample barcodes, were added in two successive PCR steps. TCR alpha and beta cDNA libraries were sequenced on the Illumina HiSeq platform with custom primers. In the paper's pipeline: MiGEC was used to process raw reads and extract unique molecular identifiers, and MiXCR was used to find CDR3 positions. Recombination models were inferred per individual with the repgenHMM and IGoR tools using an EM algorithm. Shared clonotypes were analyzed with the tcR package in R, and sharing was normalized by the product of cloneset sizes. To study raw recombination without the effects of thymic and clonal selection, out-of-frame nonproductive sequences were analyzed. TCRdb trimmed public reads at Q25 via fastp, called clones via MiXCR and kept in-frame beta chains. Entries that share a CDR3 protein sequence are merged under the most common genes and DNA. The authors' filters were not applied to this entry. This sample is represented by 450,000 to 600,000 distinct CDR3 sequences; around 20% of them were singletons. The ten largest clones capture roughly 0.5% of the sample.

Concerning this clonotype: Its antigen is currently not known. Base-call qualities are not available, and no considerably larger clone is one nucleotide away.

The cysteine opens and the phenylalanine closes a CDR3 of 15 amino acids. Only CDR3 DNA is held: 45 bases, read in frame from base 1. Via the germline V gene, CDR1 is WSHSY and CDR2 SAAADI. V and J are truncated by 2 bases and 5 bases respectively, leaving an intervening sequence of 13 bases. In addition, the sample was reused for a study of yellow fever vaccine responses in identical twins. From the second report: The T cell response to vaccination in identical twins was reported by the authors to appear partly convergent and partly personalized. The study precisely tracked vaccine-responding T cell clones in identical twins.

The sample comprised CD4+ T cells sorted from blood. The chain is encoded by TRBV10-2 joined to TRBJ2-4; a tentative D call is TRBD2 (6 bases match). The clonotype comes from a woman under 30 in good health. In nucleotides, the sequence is TGCGCCAGCAGTGAGCCCTGGACGGGGGAAAACATTCAGTACTTC. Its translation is CASSEPWTGENIQYF.